This TCR beta chain was retrieved from a study of identical twins. This clonotype showed up many times. Its specificity is not known. A universal primer binding site was introduced by template switching. The final cDNA contained unique molecular identifiers. TCRdb reprocessed the 5' RACE reads via MiXCR and lists one record per CDR3 protein. The table has 420,000 or so distinct CDR3 sequences, roughly 20% seen once. The study, taken as a whole, reports: Out-of-frame beta sequences exhibited a weaker degree of excess twin sharing. While abundant cord blood beta clonotypes carried fewer insertions, memory repertoires showed no such pattern.

The specimen sequenced was naive T cells sorted from blood. The clonotype comes from a middle-aged man in good health.

The CDR3 protein is CASSLTSARGNEQFF. CDR3 nucleotide sequence: TGTGCCAGCAGCTTAACATCGGCCCGGGGCAATGAGCAGTTCTTC. The chain combines TRBV7-3 with TRBJ2-1, with D tentatively TRBD2 (5 bases). Germline V lookup: CDR1 SGHTA, CDR2 FQGTGA. CDR3 size: 15 residues. V was shortened by 0 bases and J by 6 bases, with 12 bases between the two germline ends.